This TCR beta chain comes out of a study of shared clonotypes between healthy human individuals. Study in general: Researchers drew samples from a couple of women and a few men aged 18 to 49. Findings and limits, study-wide: Shared clonotypes across all four donors exceeded non-shared ones in generation probability.

In this sample, this clone turned up a few times. What it binds is unknown. This specimen includes other DNA sequences encoding the same CDR3. As defined, naive CD8 cells were CD45RO-negative and positively selected for CCR7, with terminally differentiated effector memory CD45RA+ cells excluded. Donors, healthy HIV-negative adults, lacked recent acute infections or vaccinations. Every immunoSEQ plate was one replicate of a subset's evenly spread DNA. Here immunoSEQ multiplex PCR was the method, and the copy in TCRdb shows in-frame clones only, minus some. The data show some 2,000,000 clones, with approximately 94% seen just once and around 1.1% held by the top ten. Sequencing used naive CD8+ T cells sorted from blood. The TCR sequence derives from a young man in good health.

The chain's CDR3 is CASSLDLGYEQYF. In nucleotides, the CDR3 is TGTGCCAGCAGCTTAGATTTGGGCTACGAGCAGTACTTC. The chain carries TRBV11-2 and TRBJ2-7; no clear D gene. Germline V lookup: CDR1 SGHAT, CDR2 FQNNGV. Deletions cut 0 bases from V and 3 bases from J, with 6 bases between. CDR3 length: 13 residues.